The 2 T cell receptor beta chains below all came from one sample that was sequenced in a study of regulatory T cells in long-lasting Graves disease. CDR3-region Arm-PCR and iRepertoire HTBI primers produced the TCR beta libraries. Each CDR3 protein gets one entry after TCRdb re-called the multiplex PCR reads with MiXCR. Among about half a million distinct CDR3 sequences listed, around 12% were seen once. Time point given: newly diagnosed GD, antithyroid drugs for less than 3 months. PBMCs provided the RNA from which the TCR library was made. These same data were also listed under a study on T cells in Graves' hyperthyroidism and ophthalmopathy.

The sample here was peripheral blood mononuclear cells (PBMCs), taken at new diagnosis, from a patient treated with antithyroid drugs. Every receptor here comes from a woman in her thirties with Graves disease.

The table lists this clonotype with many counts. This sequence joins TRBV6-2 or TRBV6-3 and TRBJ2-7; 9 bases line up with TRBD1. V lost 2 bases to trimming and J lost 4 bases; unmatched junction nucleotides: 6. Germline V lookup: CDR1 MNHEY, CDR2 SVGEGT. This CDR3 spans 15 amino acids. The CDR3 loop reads CASSYGTGSTYEQYF. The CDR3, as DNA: TGTGCCAGCAGTTACGGGACAGGGAGCACGTACGAGCAGTACTTC.

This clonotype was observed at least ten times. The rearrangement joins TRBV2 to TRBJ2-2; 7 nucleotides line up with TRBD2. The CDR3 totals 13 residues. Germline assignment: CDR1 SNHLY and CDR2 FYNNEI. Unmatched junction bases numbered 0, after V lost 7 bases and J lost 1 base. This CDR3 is CASKRENTGELFF. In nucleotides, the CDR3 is TGTGCCAGCAAGCGGGAGAACACCGGGGAGCTGTTTTTT.